These 23 T cell receptor beta chains came from one sample sequenced in a study of type 1 and type 2 diabetes patients (dated by TCRdb to the mid-2010s). Sequencing instrument: Illumina MiSeq. For TCRbeta CDR3 amplification, the template was genomic DNA taken from the sorted T cell subsets. The TCRbeta CDR3 region was amplified by multiplex PCR with 30 forward and 13 reverse primers. TCRdb passed the public sequencing reads through fastp at Q25 and MiXCR, retaining productive beta sequences. Every entry covers one CDR3 protein and lists the most common genes and DNA from its rows. A total of around 300,000 distinct CDR3 sequences appear in this sample, around 47% of them only once. Clones ranked in the top ten supply roughly 15% of the sample. Specimen: peripheral blood mononuclear cells (PBMCs). These receptor sequences come from a man aged 18 to 29 with type 2 diabetes.

The chain joins TRBV12-3 or TRBV12-4 to TRBJ2-7; 8 bases fit TRBD2. V lost 10 bases to trimming and J lost 3 bases; unmatched junction nucleotides: 8. This CDR3 has 13 amino acids. Written as DNA, the CDR3 is TGTGCCATCAATGAGCGGGGGAACTACGAGCAGTACTTC. Translating gives CAINERGNYEQYF.

As to this clonotype: An end of the junction does not agree with germline; a read error may underlie this. This chain uses TRBV28 with TRBJ2-7; 8 bases line up with TRBD2. Germline V CDR1 and CDR2: MDHEN, SYDVKM. The CDR3 has 16 amino acids. The CDR3 is CASSKGGAGDRYEQYF. As DNA, the CDR3 is TGCGCCAGCAGCAAAGGAGGAGCGGGGGACCGCTACGAGCAGTACTTC.

Many counts were recorded for this clonotype. V is TRBV10-3 and J is TRBJ2-7; TRBD1 matches 8 bases. Germline V gene data show CDR1 as ENHRY and CDR2 as SYGVKD. This CDR3 spans 15 amino acids. V lost 4 bases to trimming and J lost 5 bases; unmatched junction nucleotides: 10. CDR3 loop: CAISAPAGGLDEQYF. In DNA, the CDR3 is TGTGCCATCAGTGCCCCAGCAGGGGGCTTGGACGAGCAGTACTTC.

CDR3 amino acids: CAISPDRAYTEAFF. CDR3 DNA: TGTGCCATCAGTCCGGACAGGGCTTATACTGAAGCTTTCTTT. This sequence joins TRBV10-3 and TRBJ1-1, with 8 nucleotides matching TRBD1. The CDR3 sequence is 14 residues long. The V gene end was trimmed by 5 bases and the J gene end by 5 bases; junction bases not matched to a gene: 7. The germline V gene has CDR1 ENHRY and CDR2 SYGVKD.

The V and J genes are TRBV7-3 and TRBJ2-2; no definite D call. V lost 3 bases and J 1 base, leaving 6 bases between the germline ends. CDR1 is SGHTA, CDR2 FQGTGA, per germline. The CDR3 is 14 amino acids. The CDR3 is CASSFGQNTGELFF. The CDR3 DNA reads TGTGCCAGCAGCTTTGGGCAGAACACCGGGGAGCTGTTTTTT.

The gene calls are TRBV4-1 and TRBJ1-2, with unresolved D. The germline CDR1 and CDR2 sequences are MGHRA and YSYEKL. The CDR3 runs 16 residues. Trimming shortened V by 1 base and J by 4 bases, and 16 bases separated the two germline ends. The CDR3 sequence: CASSQAQGVSLYGYTF. The CDR3 region has the DNA TGCGCCAGCAGCCAAGCCCAAGGAGTAAGTCTCTATGGCTACACCTTC.

This clonotype was counted between two and nine times. The chain uses TRBV12-3 or TRBV12-4 and TRBJ2-7, with unresolved D. The CDR3 consists of 12 residues. The V end was cut by 2 bases, the J end by 6 bases, with 8 bases between. The CDR3 spells CASSLRWSEQYF. CDR3 DNA: TGTGCCAGCAGTTTACGGTGGTCCGAGCAGTACTTC.

This clonotype was found a few times. The rearrangement uses TRBV5-1 and TRBJ1-1; D gene ambiguous. Germline values: CDR1 SGHRS, CDR2 YFSETQ. The CDR3 length is 13 residues. Between the trimmed V and J ends, which lost 2 bases and 8 bases, there was a span of 13 bases. CDR3 sequence: CASSFSDPREAFF. In DNA, the CDR3 is TGCGCCAGCAGCTTCTCCGATCCACGCGAAGCTTTCTTT.

This clonotype occurred a few times. J is TRBJ2-3 and V is TRBV30; D may be TRBD2 (6 bases). Germline CDR1 GTSNPN, CDR2 SVGIG (reference sequence). V lost 0 bases to trimming and J lost 7 bases, with 17 bases between them. This CDR3 is built from 15 residues. The CDR3 region has the DNA TGTGCCTGGAGTGTACCTTCCGGGAGTACGAATACGCAGTATTTT. As protein: CAWSVPSGSTNTQYF.

This chain connects TRBV2 to TRBJ2-2, with 11 bases aligning to TRBD2. Germline loops: CDR1 SNHLY, CDR2 FYNNEI. V lost 6 bases and J lost 16; bases outside the gene matches: 10. The CDR3 spans 13 residues. DNA of the CDR3: TGTGCCAGCAGCTTAACAACTAGCGGGAGTCGGTTTTTT. Amino acid sequence: CASSLTTSGSRFF.

This clonotype was detected only a few times. This rearrangement joins TRBV7-8 to TRBJ1-1, with D uncertain. V lost 2 bases and J lost 1, with 11 bases in between. The germline CDR1 and CDR2 sequences are SGHVS and FQNEAQ. CDR3 length equals 15 residues. The CDR3 protein is CASSLREISNTEAFF. CDR3 DNA: TGTGCCAGCAGCTTAAGGGAAATCTCGAACACTGAAGCTTTCTTT.

The chain employs TRBV13 and TRBJ2-1; D unresolved. CDR3 length: 14 residues. Germline V CDR1 and CDR2: PRHDT, FYEKMQ (reference sequence). Trimming shortened V by 4 bases and J by 8 bases, and 15 bases separated the two germline ends. CDR3 DNA: TGTGCCAGCAGCTCCCGGACGCCACTCGATGAGCAGTTCTTC. Its protein product is CASSSRTPLDEQFF.

The chain links TRBV28 to TRBJ1-2; 11 bases align to TRBD1. The ends lost 3 bases at V and 6 bases at J; junction bases unmatched: 3. The CDR3 loop spans 14 amino acids. Germline values: CDR1 MDHEN, CDR2 SYDVKM. CDR3 sequence reads: CASSFLGQGDGYTF. CDR3 DNA sequence: TGTGCCAGCAGTTTCTTGGGACAGGGGGATGGCTACACCTTC.

At least ten counts were recorded for this clonotype. The rearrangement joins TRBV6-4 to TRBJ2-3; 8 bases line up with TRBD1. This CDR3 has 14 amino acids. The germline V gene has CDR1 MRHNA and CDR2 SNTAGT. V was clipped by 0 bases and J by 6 bases; unmatched bases: 2. The CDR3 DNA follows: TGTGCCAGCAGTGACTCAGGACAGGGCGATACGCAGTATTTT. Its translation is CASSDSGQGDTQYF.

This clonotype was picked up one time. The chain employs TRBV12-3 or TRBV12-4 and TRBJ2-3; possibly TRBD2 for D (7 bases). The CDR3 sequence is 13 residues long. With 3 bases removed from V and 4 bases from J, the gap between germline ends came to 8 bases. The chain's CDR3 is CASSLRGPDTQYF. In DNA, the CDR3 is TGTGCCAGCAGTTTGCGGGGGCCAGATACGCAGTATTTT.

About this clonotype: Lacking the conserved final phenylalanine or tryptophan, this CDR3 likely reflects a read error. The chain carries TRBV10-1 and TRBJ1-1; D remains ambiguous. The CDR3 totals 14 residues. Germline CDR1 reads WNHNN; CDR2 reads SYGVQD (reference sequence). V lost 4 bases and J 1 base, leaving 10 bases between the germline ends. CDR3 DNA: TGCGCCAGCAGTGTGACTAAGGAGAACACTGAAGCTTTCCTT. This gives the protein CASSVTKENTEAFL.

This clonotype showed up just a few times. The V call is TRBV28, the J call TRBJ2-7; no reliable D call. Trimming stripped 6 bases from V and 4 bases from J, with 13 bases between. CDR3 length: 13 amino acids. The V gene's germline CDR1 is MDHEN and CDR2 SYDVKM. The CDR3 nucleotides are TGTGCCAGCAGCCTCAGTGAGGTATACGAGCAGTACTTC. Its protein is CASSLSEVYEQYF.

This rearrangement joins TRBV5-8 to TRBJ1-2; maybe TRBD1 (5 bases). The CDR3 covers 14 residues. The V gene lost 5 bases and the J gene lost 6 bases, with 17 bases spanning the gap. Looked up from germline, CDR1 is SGHTS and CDR2 is YDEGEE. The CDR3 coding sequence is TGTGCCAGCAGAAATAAGTCAGGGACTCATGGCTACACCTTC. Translating it yields CASRNKSGTHGYTF.

The chain carries TRBV9 and TRBJ2-5, with TRBD1 as a possible D gene (6 bases). Germline CDR1 SGDLS, CDR2 YYNGEE. V was cut by 0 bases and J by 1 base, with 10 bases left in between. This CDR3 contains 15 residues. CDR3 DNA: TGTGCCAGCAGCGTAGATAGGGGGACCCAAGAGACCCAGTACTTC. It specifies CASSVDRGTQETQYF.

The CDR3 loop is CASSQAVAGGYNEQFF. The DNA for the CDR3 is TGTGCCAGCAGCCAAGCAGTAGCGGGGGGGTACAATGAGCAGTTCTTC. The chain uses TRBV14 and TRBJ2-1, with 11 bases lining up with TRBD2. Trimming took 1 base from V and 4 from J; bases not matched to a gene: 3. CDR3 length: 16 residues. CDR1 is SGHDN and CDR2 is FVKESK in the germline V gene.

This chain uses TRBV28 with TRBJ1-5; no clear D gene. The V gene's germline CDR1 is MDHEN and CDR2 SYDVKM. V lost 4 bases and J 4 bases, leaving 5 bases between the germline ends. This CDR3 is built from 12 residues. In DNA form, the CDR3 reads TGTGCCAGCAGTTCCATTAATCAGCCCCAGCATTTT. The encoded protein is CASSSINQPQHF.

In its sample, this clonotype was seen once. J is TRBJ1-6 and V is TRBV6-5; 9 bases map to TRBD1. Looked up from germline, CDR1 is MNHEY and CDR2 is SVGAGI. Losses at the gene ends were 2 bases for V and 9 bases for J; bases not matched to a gene: 5. The CDR3 is 15 residues long. The chain's CDR3 is CASSYPTGGSSPLHF. In nucleotides, the CDR3 is TGTGCCAGCAGTTACCCGACAGGGGGAAGTTCACCCCTCCACTTT.

The chain has TRBV4-2 and TRBJ2-3; possibly TRBD1 for D (6 bases). The CDR3 runs 14 residues. The V gene's germline CDR1 is LGHNA and CDR2 YNFKEQ. Trimming removed 4 bases at V and 6 bases at J, with 14 bases between. The CDR3 loop is CASSPDSRKDTQYF. The DNA of the CDR3 is TGTGCCAGCAGCCCGGACAGTAGGAAGGATACGCAGTATTTT.